This TCR beta chain was recovered during a study of patients and donors after allogeneic stem cell transplantation. This clonotype was detected many times. V was shortened by 6 bases and J by 5 bases, with 18 bases between the two germline ends. The CDR3 contains 16 residues. Germline lookup yields CDR1 SGHRS and CDR2 YFSETQ. TCRdb re-derived calls from the RT-PCR reads in MiXCR, one entry per CDR3 protein. The sample lists roughly 230,000 distinct CDR3 sequences, less than 15% occurring once. Sequencing was carried out using blood, either unsorted or a sorted T cell fraction (not recorded which). The sequence came from a human donor who was either an allogeneic HSCT recipient or a stem cell or donor lymphocyte infusion donor (not recorded which). It is not recorded whose cells these are; they may come from a transplant donor. J is TRBJ1-6 and V is TRBV5-1; D is undetermined. DNA for the CDR3: TGCGCCAGCAAGGGAGAACCGACCGGAGATAATTCACCCCTCCACTTT. The encoded protein is CASKGEPTGDNSPLHF.